What follows are 14 T cell receptor beta chains derived from one specimen sequenced in a study of vaccination and CD4 T cells after COVID-19. Scientists ran DNA taken from cultured CD4+ T cells through the Oncomine TCR Beta short-read assay for sequencing. One entry per CDR3 protein results from TCRdb running MiXCR on the PCR reads. In the table there are about 17,000 distinct CDR3 sequences, about 54% of which are singletons. Antigen specificity for these receptors is unknown. Regarding treatment: approximately nine-day PBMC culture with coronavirus spike peptide pools or control peptides (ViraFEST assay). The specimen was CD4+ T cells from blood, cultured in vitro. The receptors originated from a human donor who had recovered from COVID-19.

This clonotype was observed a few times. The chain carries TRBV24-1 and TRBJ2-1; D is possibly TRBD2 (6 bases). There are 11 residues in the CDR3. V shed 10 bases and J shed 5 bases, with 8 bases lying between them. CDR1 and CDR2 (germline): KGHDR, SFDVKD. The CDR3 loop reads CATRENNEQFF. The CDR3 DNA follows: TGTGCCACTCGGGAGAACAATGAGCAGTTCTTC.

This clonotype is medium-sized (0.01 to 0.1%) in the sample. This chain uses TRBV7-8 with TRBJ1-2; maybe TRBD1 (6 bases). The CDR3 sequence is 15 residues long. Trimming took 3 bases from V and 4 from J, leaving 15 bases between them. Germline CDR1 is SGHVS and CDR2 is FQNEAQ. The CDR3 DNA sequence: TGTGCCAGCAGCTTGAGGACAGTAGATGTCTATGGCTACACCTTC. It encodes CASSLRTVDVYGYTF.

This clonotype has only a few counts. This chain joins TRBV7-9 and TRBJ2-7; D may be TRBD1 (6 bases). The CDR3 loop spans 14 amino acids. Trimming shortened V by 2 bases and J by 1 base, and 9 bases separated the two germline ends. CDR1 is SEHNR, CDR2 FQNEAQ, per germline (reference sequence). The CDR3: CASSLRGGSYEQYF. CDR3 nucleotide sequence: TGTGCCAGCAGCTTACGAGGGGGTTCCTACGAGCAGTACTTC.

This clonotype turned up a few times. The chain joins TRBV20-1 to TRBJ1-1; D remains ambiguous. With 3 bases removed from V and 5 bases from J, the gap between germline ends came to 16 bases. Germline-derived CDR1 and CDR2 are DFQATT and SNEGSKA (reference sequence). The CDR3 loop spans 14 amino acids. Written as DNA, the CDR3 is TGCAGTGCTAGGAAAGCGGGCCCCGAAACTGAAGCTTTCTTT. Its protein is CSARKAGPETEAFF.

The CDR3 here is CASRPTGGRDTQYF. CDR3 in DNA: TGTGCCAGCCGCCCGACAGGGGGCAGAGATACGCAGTATTTT. J is TRBJ2-3 and V is TRBV6-2 or TRBV6-3; TRBD1 agrees at 10 bases. CDR1 and CDR2 from the germline V gene are MNHEY and SVGEGT. CDR3 length: 14 amino acids. V gave up 8 bases and J gave up 5 bases; unmatched junction bases: 7.

The V call is TRBV29-1, the J call TRBJ2-7; no firm D call. V gave up 4 bases and J gave up 4 bases, with 11 bases separating them. Germline V gives CDR1 SQVTM, CDR2 ANQGSEA. The CDR3 has 12 amino acids. CDR3 sequence reads: CSVGFGLYEQYF. The DNA for the CDR3 is TGCAGCGTTGGGTTCGGGTTGTACGAGCAGTACTTC.

The chain recombines TRBV7-8 with TRBJ2-7; D is uncertain. The V gene's germline CDR1 is SGHVS and CDR2 FQNEAQ. Trimming cost V 7 bases and J 3 bases, with 13 bases left between them. The length of the CDR3 is 13 residues. The CDR3 sequence: CASTFRTGYEQYF. The CDR3 DNA reads as TGTGCCAGCACTTTTAGGACCGGCTACGAGCAGTACTTC. Full variable domain (rest looked up from reference TRBV7-8 and TRBJ2-7): GAGVSQSPRYKVAKRGQDVALRCDPISGHVSLFWYQQALGQGPEFLTYFQNEAQLDKSGLPSDRFFAERPEGSVSTLKIQRTQQEDSAVYLCASTFRTGYEQYFGPGTRLTVT.

The chain uses TRBV20-1 and TRBJ1-4; no clear D. V lost 2 bases, J lost 2 bases, and 12 bases lay in between. The CDR3 runs 15 residues. Germline CDR1 DFQATT, CDR2 SNEGSKA (reference sequence). For the CDR3, the DNA is TGCAGTGCTAGACTACTCGGACGGACTAATGAAAAACTGTTTTTT. The encoded protein is CSARLLGRTNEKLFF.

J is TRBJ1-1 and V is TRBV12-3 or TRBV12-4; TRBD1 is a possible D gene (6 bases). The CDR3 has 15 residues. V gave up 5 bases and J gave up 3 bases, with 16 bases separating them. CDR3 loop: CASSTMWGADTEAFF. The CDR3 nucleotides read TGTGCCAGCAGTACGATGTGGGGGGCAGACACTGAAGCTTTCTTT.

This chain joins TRBV10-3 and TRBJ2-5, with 8 positions matching TRBD1. The CDR3 spans 16 residues. From germline, CDR1 is ENHRY and CDR2 SYGVKD. The J segment lost 3 bases and the V segment lost 0 bases, leaving 6 bases of the junction unmatched. The CDR3 DNA reads as TGTGCCATCAGTGAGTCCTACAGGGGGTTCGAAGAGACCCAGTACTTC. Its protein is CAISESYRGFEETQYF.

This chain links TRBV19 with TRBJ1-5, with D tentatively TRBD1 (5 bases). The V end lost 6 bases, the J end lost 4 bases, and 7 bases lay between the germline ends. The CDR3 consists of 12 residues. Germline V gene lookup returns CDR1 LNHDA and CDR2 SQIVND (reference sequence). DNA for the CDR3: TGTGCCAGTAGGGAGGGGAATCAGCCCCAGCATTTT. Translated: CASREGNQPQHF.

The rearrangement joins TRBV6-1 to TRBJ1-2; possibly TRBD1 for D (5 bases). Germline V gene sequence: CDR1 MNHNS, CDR2 SASEGT. This CDR3 is built from 14 residues. Deletions cut 6 bases from V and 3 bases from J, with 14 bases between. CDR3 protein: CASRGSRVDYGYTF. In DNA, the CDR3 is TGTGCCAGCAGAGGGTCCAGGGTGGACTATGGCTACACCTTC.

The gene calls are TRBV5-4 and TRBJ2-7; 9 bases line up with TRBD1. J was trimmed by 6 bases and V by 4 bases; bases with no gene match: 11. The CDR3 extends over 15 amino acids. The V gene's germline CDR1 is SGHNT and CDR2 YYREEE (reference sequence). The CDR3 sequence is CASSPAGTGIGEQYF. CDR3 bases: TGTGCCAGCAGCCCCGCGGGGACAGGGATCGGCGAGCAGTACTTC.

The chain recombines TRBV7-8 with TRBJ2-3; TRBD2 agrees at 15 bases. CDR1 is SGHVS and CDR2 is FQNEAQ in the germline V gene. J was trimmed by 6 bases and V by 5 bases; bases with no gene match: 6. The CDR3 spans 16 residues. The chain's CDR3 is CASSPGTSGGTDTQYF. CDR3 nucleotide sequence: TGTGCCAGCAGCCCGGGGACTAGCGGGGGGACGGATACGCAGTATTTT.